These 26 T cell receptor beta chains were all obtained from the same sample, sequenced in a study of cytomegalovirus exposure and HLA in healthy donors. Primers: 60 Vbeta forward and 13 Jbeta reverse. The protocol was immunoSEQ multiplex PCR, while the TCRdb copy is restricted to in-frame clones and leaves out a portion. Here the sample spans approximately 190,000 clones, approximately 85% being singletons. The sample consisted of PBMCs. These receptors were obtained from a woman under 30 in good health and CMV-seronegative.

This rearrangement joins TRBV28 to TRBJ1-1, with D maybe TRBD1 (6 bases). The CDR3 sequence is 14 residues long. Germline assignment: CDR1 MDHEN and CDR2 SYDVKM. V lost 5 bases and J 4 bases, leaving 14 bases between the germline ends. CDR3 protein: CASSLYRAGTEAFF. The CDR3 coding sequence is TGTGCCAGCAGTCTGTACAGGGCGGGCACTGAAGCTTTCTTT. Full variable domain (outside the CDR3, taken from reference TRBV28 and TRBJ1-1): DVKVTQSSRYLVKRTGEKVFLECVQDMDHENMFWYRQDPGLGLRLIYFSYDVKMKEKGDIPEGYSVSREKKERFSLILESASTNQTSMYLCASSLYRAGTEAFFGQGTRLTVV.

The J gene is TRBJ1-4, the V gene TRBV5-1; maybe TRBD1 (5 bases). The CDR3 is made up of 9 amino acids. CDR1 is SGHRS and CDR2 is YFSETQ in the germline V gene. Trimming took off 6 bases at V and 12 bases at J, with 6 bases between the two ends. In DNA form, the CDR3 reads TGCGCCAGCACACAGGAACTGTTTTTT. The encoded protein is CASTQELFF.

There are a few counts of this clone. The chain has TRBV7-9 and TRBJ1-6; 7 bases map to TRBD1. V dropped 10 bases and J dropped 7; count of bases not matched to a gene: 16. This CDR3 comprises 16 residues. CDR1 and CDR2 from the germline V gene are SEHNR and FQNEAQ (reference sequence). The CDR3 sequence: CATQGGSDRENSPLHF. As DNA, the CDR3 is TGTGCCACCCAGGGGGGCTCGGACCGGGAGAATTCACCCCTCCACTTT.

The chain combines TRBV15 with TRBJ1-3; the D gene is possibly TRBD1 (6 bases). V dropped 0 bases and J dropped 9 bases, with 21 bases sitting between them. Per germline, CDR1 LNHNV and CDR2 YYDKDF (reference sequence). The CDR3 extends over 17 amino acids. This CDR3 is CATSRDLGGTPLGTIYF. DNA for the CDR3: TGTGCCACCAGCAGAGATCTCGGGGGGACACCGCTGGGCACCATATATTTT.

In DNA, the CDR3 is TGTGCCAGCAGTTACGGCTTACAGGGGTTGGGCACTGAAGCTTTCTTT. It encodes CASSYGLQGLGTEAFF. This chain connects TRBV6-5 to TRBJ1-1; 7 bases align to TRBD1. The trim removed 2 bases at V and 4 bases at J, leaving 10 bases unmatched. The germline CDR1 and CDR2 sequences are MNHEY and SVGAGI. CDR3 length equals 16 residues.

The gene calls are TRBV27 and TRBJ1-5; 10 bases fit TRBD1. The CDR3 contains 14 residues. J lost 3 bases, V lost 8 bases, and 4 bases had no gene match. CDR1 MNHEY and CDR2 SMNVEV come from the germline V gene (reference sequence). In DNA, the CDR3 is TGTGCCAGCGGGACAGGGGCCTACAATCAGCCCCAGCATTTT. As protein: CASGTGAYNQPQHF.

J is TRBJ2-6 and V is TRBV5-6; no definite D call. Germline CDR1 and CDR2: SGHDT and YYEEEE. CDR3 size: 16 residues. The germline V and J ends were trimmed by 2 bases and 0 bases, with 9 bases remaining between them. CDR3 in amino acids: CASSFWATSGANVLTF. CDR3 nucleotides: TGTGCCAGCAGCTTTTGGGCAACCTCTGGGGCCAACGTCCTGACTTTC.

V gene TRBV7-6 combines with J gene TRBJ2-2; D might be TRBD2 (5 bases). CDR1 is SGHVS, CDR2 FNYEAQ, per germline. This CDR3 spans 16 amino acids. Trimming removed 0 bases at V and 3 bases at J, with 11 bases between. This CDR3 reads CASSLALDSYTGELFF. In DNA form, the CDR3 reads TGTGCCAGCAGCTTAGCGCTGGACTCCTACACCGGGGAGCTGTTTTTT.

This clone was picked up a small number of times. This chain joins TRBV29-1 and TRBJ2-1; 10 nucleotides agree with TRBD2. The germline V gene encodes CDR1 SQVTM and CDR2 ANQGSEA. The CDR3 is 15 residues long. Germline trimming cut 7 bases from V and 10 bases from J; bases unmatched to any gene: 16. The CDR3 DNA follows: TGCAGCGGGAGAGGTGCTAGCGGGAGTATGGGGGAGCAGTTCTTC. Translation gives CSGRGASGSMGEQFF.

The rearrangement uses TRBV27 and TRBJ1-5, with 8 bases identical to TRBD1. J gave up 2 bases and V 8 bases, and 5 bases lay outside the gene matches. The CDR3 extends over 14 amino acids. Germline-derived CDR1 and CDR2 are MNHEY and SMNVEV (reference sequence). CDR3 sequence (DNA): TGTGCCAGCTCTTCAGGGGGCGGCAATCAGCCCCAGCATTTT. It yields the protein CASSSGGGNQPQHF.

The chain employs TRBV27 and TRBJ1-1; D might be TRBD1 (5 bases). The CDR3 is 13 residues long. CDR1 is MNHEY and CDR2 is SMNVEV in the germline V gene (reference sequence). V dropped 4 bases and J dropped 1 base, with 7 bases sitting between them. This CDR3 reads CASSYRSNTEAFF. The DNA for the CDR3 is TGTGCCAGCAGTTACAGGTCGAACACTGAAGCTTTCTTT.

V gene TRBV18 combines with J gene TRBJ2-6, with D possibly TRBD2 on 5 matching bases. Looked up from germline, CDR1 is KGHSH and CDR2 is LQKENI. Trimming cost V 6 bases and J 2 bases, with 11 bases left between them. There are 15 residues in the CDR3. CDR3 in amino acids: CASSDWEPGANVLTF. The CDR3 DNA sequence: TGTGCCAGCTCGGACTGGGAACCTGGGGCCAACGTCCTGACTTTC. The full variable domain, with the rest looked up from reference TRBV18 and TRBJ2-6, is NAGVMQNPRHLVRRRGQEARLRCSPMKGHSHVYWYRQLPEEGLKFMVYLQKENIIDESGMPKERFSAEFPKEGPSILRIQQVVRGDSAAYFCASSDWEPGANVLTFGAGSRLTVL.

The chain recombines TRBV27 with TRBJ2-5; D is unresolved. Deletions cut 3 bases from V and 5 bases from J, with 10 bases between. In germline, CDR1 is MNHEY, CDR2 SMNVEV (reference sequence). There are 13 residues in the CDR3. The CDR3 sequence: CASSLAAKETQYF. CDR3 nucleotides: TGTGCCAGCAGTTTGGCCGCCAAGGAGACCCAGTACTTC.

This sequence joins TRBV19 and TRBJ2-2; a possible D gene is TRBD2 (5 bases). The CDR3 is 12 residues long. V was shortened by 7 bases and J by 7 bases, with 10 bases between the two germline ends. CDR1 LNHDA and CDR2 SQIVND come from the germline V gene (reference sequence). CDR3: CASITRSGELFF. Here the CDR3 DNA reads TGTGCCAGTATTACTAGAAGCGGGGAGCTGTTTTTT.

The chain employs TRBV7-6 and TRBJ2-7; TRBD1 matches 7 bases. The trim removed 5 bases at V and 5 bases at J, leaving 12 bases unmatched. Germline CDR1 reads SGHVS; CDR2 reads FNYEAQ. The CDR3 sequence is 15 residues long. CDR3 in DNA: TGTGCCAGCAGCCGAGGGGGCAAGAACGCACACGAGCAGTACTTC. Protein: CASSRGGKNAHEQYF.

The rearrangement joins TRBV28 to TRBJ1-1; weak D call: TRBD1 (5 bases). This CDR3 comprises 14 residues. Germline V gene lookup returns CDR1 MDHEN and CDR2 SYDVKM. V gave up 5 bases and J gave up 8 bases, with 18 bases separating them. The CDR3 DNA reads as TGTGCCAGCAGTCCTCAAATCCCCACAGGAGAAGCTTTCTTT. This sequence encodes CASSPQIPTGEAFF.

This clone was recorded only once. The chain combines TRBV4-3 with TRBJ1-1; D is unclear. Germline CDR1 LGHNA, CDR2 YSLEER. The V end was cut by 0 bases, the J end by 0 bases, with 11 bases between. The CDR3 consists of 16 residues. CDR3 region: CASSQDPLRMNTEAFF. The CDR3 DNA is TGCGCCAGCAGCCAAGATCCTCTACGCATGAACACTGAAGCTTTCTTT.

The V call is TRBV28, the J call TRBJ2-3; TRBD2 matches 12 bases. Germline V gives CDR1 MDHEN, CDR2 SYDVKM. The CDR3 is made up of 15 amino acids. V dropped 5 bases and J dropped 3; count of bases not matched to a gene: 3. In nucleotides, the CDR3 is TGTGCCAGCAGTACACTAGCGGGAGGTACAGATACGCAGTATTTT. Its translation: CASSTLAGGTDTQYF.

The chain carries TRBV28 and TRBJ2-7; D might be TRBD2 (5 bases). The germline V and J ends were trimmed by 3 bases and 6 bases, with 9 bases remaining between them. This CDR3 is built from 12 residues. CDR1 is MDHEN, CDR2 SYDVKM, per germline. This chain's CDR3 is CASSFTRTEQYF. The CDR3 nucleotides read TGTGCCAGCAGTTTTACTAGGACCGAGCAGTACTTC. The full variable domain, in which reference TRBV28 and TRBJ2-7 provide the parts outside the CDR3, is DVKVTQSSRYLVKRTGEKVFLECVQDMDHENMFWYRQDPGLGLRLIYFSYDVKMKEKGDIPEGYSVSREKKERFSLILESASTNQTSMYLCASSFTRTEQYFGPGTRLTVT.

The chain joins TRBV9 to TRBJ2-1, with 8 bases aligning to TRBD1. The trim removed 4 bases at V and 3 bases at J, leaving 6 bases unmatched. The CDR3 covers 15 residues. Per the germline V gene, CDR1 is SGDLS and CDR2 is YYNGEE. This chain's CDR3 is CASSPTGVVYNEQFF. CDR3 nucleotide sequence: TGTGCCAGCAGCCCGACAGGGGTCGTCTACAATGAGCAGTTCTTC. Together with reference TRBV9 and TRBJ2-1, the CDR3 gives the full variable domain: DSGVTQTPKHLITATGQRVTLRCSPRSGDLSVYWYQQSLDQGLQFLIQYYNGEERAKGNILERFSAQQFPDLHSELNLSSLELGDSALYFCASSPTGVVYNEQFFGPGTRLTVL.

The rearrangement uses TRBV27 and TRBJ2-7; 8 bases align to TRBD1. This CDR3 region has 14 residues. Germline CDR1 is MNHEY and CDR2 is SMNVEV (reference sequence). Trimming removed 6 bases from V and 9 bases from J; junction bases left unmatched: 13. The CDR3 here is CASRGQVLVGRQYF. The CDR3 DNA reads TGTGCCAGCAGGGGACAGGTGCTCGTGGGGCGGCAGTACTTC.

The gene calls are TRBV23-1 and TRBJ2-7; D is perhaps TRBD2 (5 bases). TRBV23-1 is sorted into the ORF group, with uncertain function. The CDR3 is made up of 16 amino acids. V was trimmed by 3 bases and J by 3 bases, leaving 18 bases between them. The CDR3 loop reads CASSHTDERKHYEQYF. CDR3 bases: TGCGCCAGCAGTCATACCGACGAGCGGAAGCACTACGAGCAGTACTTC.

This rearrangement joins TRBV19 to TRBJ1-1, with 9 bases matching TRBD1. The ends lost 2 bases at V and 5 bases at J; junction bases unmatched: 6. In germline, CDR1 is LNHDA, CDR2 SQIVND (reference sequence). This CDR3 is built from 15 residues. CDR3 residues: CASSIRRDRETEAFF. For the CDR3, the DNA is TGTGCCAGTAGTATACGTAGGGACAGGGAGACTGAAGCTTTCTTT.

This clone was seen a single time. The chain combines TRBV29-1 with TRBJ2-5; a possible D gene is TRBD1 (6 bases). Germline V gene sequence: CDR1 SQVTM, CDR2 ANQGSEA. The CDR3 extends over 13 amino acids. Trimming cost V 0 bases and J 2 bases, with 7 bases left between them. Written as DNA, the CDR3 is TGCAGCGTTGAAGAAGGGGGTCAAGAGACCCAGTACTTC. It is translated as CSVEEGGQETQYF.

V usage is TRBV5-1 and J usage is TRBJ2-5; 8 bases map to TRBD1. The trim removed 3 bases at V and 4 bases at J, leaving 8 bases unmatched. The germline gives CDR1 SGHRS, CDR2 YFSETQ. CDR3 length: 15 residues. CDR3 sequence: CASSSGQVLGETQYF. Written as DNA, the CDR3 is TGCGCCAGCAGCTCGGGACAGGTCCTGGGAGAGACCCAGTACTTC.

The chain combines TRBV5-1 with TRBJ2-3; 7 bases map to TRBD2. Germline CDR1 and CDR2: SGHRS and YFSETQ. Trimming at V came to 5 bases and at J to 3 bases, leaving 6 bases not matched to a gene. The CDR3 is 14 residues long. CDR3 protein: CASREAGETDTQYF. In DNA, the CDR3 is TGCGCCAGCAGGGAGGCGGGAGAAACAGATACGCAGTATTTT.